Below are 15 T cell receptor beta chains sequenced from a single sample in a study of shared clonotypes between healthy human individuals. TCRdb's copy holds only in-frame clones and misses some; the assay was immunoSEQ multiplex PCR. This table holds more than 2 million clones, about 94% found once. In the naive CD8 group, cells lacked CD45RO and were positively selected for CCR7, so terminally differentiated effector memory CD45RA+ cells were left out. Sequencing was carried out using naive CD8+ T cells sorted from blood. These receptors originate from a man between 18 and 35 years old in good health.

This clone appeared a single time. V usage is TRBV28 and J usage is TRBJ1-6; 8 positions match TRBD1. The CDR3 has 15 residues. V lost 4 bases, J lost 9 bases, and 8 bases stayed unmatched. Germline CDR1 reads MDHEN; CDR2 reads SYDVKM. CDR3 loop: CASSSNSQGASPLHF. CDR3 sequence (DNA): TGTGCCAGCAGTTCCAACAGCCAGGGGGCTTCACCCCTCCACTTT.

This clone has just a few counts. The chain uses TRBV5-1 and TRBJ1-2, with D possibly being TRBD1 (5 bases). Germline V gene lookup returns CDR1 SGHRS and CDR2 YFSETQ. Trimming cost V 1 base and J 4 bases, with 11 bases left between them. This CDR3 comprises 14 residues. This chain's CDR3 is CASSLPGDLYGYTF. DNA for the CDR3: TGCGCCAGCAGCTTGCCGGGGGATCTCTATGGCTACACCTTC. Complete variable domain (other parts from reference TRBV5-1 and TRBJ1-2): KAGVTQTPRYLIKTRGQQVTLSCSPISGHRSVSWYQQTPGQGLQFLFEYFSETQRNKGNFPGRFSGRQFSNSRSEMNVSTLELGDSALYLCASSLPGDLYGYTFGSGTRLTVV.

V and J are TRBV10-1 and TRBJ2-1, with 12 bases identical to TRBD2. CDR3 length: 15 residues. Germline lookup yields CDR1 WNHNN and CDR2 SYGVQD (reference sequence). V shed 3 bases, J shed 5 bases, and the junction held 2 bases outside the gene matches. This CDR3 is CASSDLAGGDNEQFF. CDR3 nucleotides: TGCGCCAGCAGTGATCTAGCGGGAGGGGACAATGAGCAGTTCTTC.

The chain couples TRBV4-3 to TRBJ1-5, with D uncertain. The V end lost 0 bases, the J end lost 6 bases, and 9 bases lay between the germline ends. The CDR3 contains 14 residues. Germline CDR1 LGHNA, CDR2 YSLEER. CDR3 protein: CASSQDMESQPQHF. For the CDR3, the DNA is TGCGCCAGCAGCCAAGATATGGAGTCTCAGCCCCAGCATTTT.

The CDR3 sequence is CATSRDGLAGEENEQFF. The CDR3, as DNA: TGTGCCACCAGCAGAGACGGACTAGCGGGAGAGGAGAATGAGCAGTTCTTC. This chain links TRBV15 with TRBJ2-1, with 13 nucleotides matching TRBD2. Germline trimming cut 0 bases from V and 7 bases from J; bases unmatched to any gene: 6. The CDR3 loop spans 17 amino acids. Germline V gives CDR1 LNHNV, CDR2 YYDKDF (reference sequence).

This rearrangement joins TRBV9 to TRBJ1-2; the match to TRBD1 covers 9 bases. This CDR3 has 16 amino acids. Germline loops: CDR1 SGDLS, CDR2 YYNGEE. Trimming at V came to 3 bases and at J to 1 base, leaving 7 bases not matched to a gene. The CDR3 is CASSGPGQGFNYGYTF. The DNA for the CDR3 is TGTGCCAGCAGCGGACCGGGACAGGGTTTTAACTATGGCTACACCTTC.

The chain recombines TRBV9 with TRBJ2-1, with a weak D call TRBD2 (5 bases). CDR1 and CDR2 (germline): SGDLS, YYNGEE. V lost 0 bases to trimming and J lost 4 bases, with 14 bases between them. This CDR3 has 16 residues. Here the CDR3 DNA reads TGTGCCAGCAGCGTAGGCCTGGGATGGGAGTACAATGAGCAGTTCTTC. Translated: CASSVGLGWEYNEQFF.

CDR3 sequence: CASSLTSGRARETQYF. The CDR3 DNA reads TGTGCCAGCAGTTTGACTAGCGGGAGGGCCAGGGAGACCCAGTACTTC. V and J are TRBV28 and TRBJ2-5; 14 nucleotides align to TRBD2. CDR1 and CDR2 (germline): MDHEN, SYDVKM. This CDR3 is built from 16 residues. V gave up 3 bases and J gave up 5 bases; unmatched junction bases: 5.

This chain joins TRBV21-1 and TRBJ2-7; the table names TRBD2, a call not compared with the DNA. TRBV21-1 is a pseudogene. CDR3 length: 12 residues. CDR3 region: CASSNAMDEQYF. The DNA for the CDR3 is TGTGCCAGCAGCAATGCGATGGACGAGCAGTACTTC.

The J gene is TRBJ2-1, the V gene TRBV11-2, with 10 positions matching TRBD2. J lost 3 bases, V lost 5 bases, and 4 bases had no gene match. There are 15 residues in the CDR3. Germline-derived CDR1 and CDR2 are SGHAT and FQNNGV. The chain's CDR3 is CASSVGLAFYNEQFF. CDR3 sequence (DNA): TGTGCCAGCAGCGTGGGACTAGCGTTCTACAATGAGCAGTTCTTC.

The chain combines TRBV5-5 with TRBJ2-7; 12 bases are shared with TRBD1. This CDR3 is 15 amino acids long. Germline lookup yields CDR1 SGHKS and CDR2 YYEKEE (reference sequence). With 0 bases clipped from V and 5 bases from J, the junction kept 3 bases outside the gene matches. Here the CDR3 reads CASSLAGQGADEQYF. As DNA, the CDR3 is TGTGCCAGCAGCTTGGCGGGACAGGGGGCCGACGAGCAGTACTTC.

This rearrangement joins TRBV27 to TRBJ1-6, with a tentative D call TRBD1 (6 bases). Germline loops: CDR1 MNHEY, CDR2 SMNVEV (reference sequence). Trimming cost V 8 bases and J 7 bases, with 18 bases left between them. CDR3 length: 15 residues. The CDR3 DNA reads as TGTGCCAGCGGTTGGGTGGGGGCTTCCAATTCACCCCTCCACTTT. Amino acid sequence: CASGWVGASNSPLHF.

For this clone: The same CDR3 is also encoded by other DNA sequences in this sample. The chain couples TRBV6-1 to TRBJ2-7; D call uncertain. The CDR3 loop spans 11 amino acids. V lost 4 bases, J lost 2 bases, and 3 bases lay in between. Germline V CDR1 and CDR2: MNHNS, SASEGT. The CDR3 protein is CASSAPYEQYF. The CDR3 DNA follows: TGTGCCAGCAGTGCACCCTACGAGCAGTACTTC.

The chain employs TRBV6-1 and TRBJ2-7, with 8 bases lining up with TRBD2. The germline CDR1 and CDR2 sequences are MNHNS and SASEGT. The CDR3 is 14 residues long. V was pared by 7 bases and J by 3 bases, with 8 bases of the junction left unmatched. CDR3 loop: CASTPGGENYEQYF. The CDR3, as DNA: TGTGCCAGCACCCCGGGAGGGGAAAACTACGAGCAGTACTTC.

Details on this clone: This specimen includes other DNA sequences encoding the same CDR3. This chain's CDR3 is CSVEGLGELFF. The DNA of the CDR3 is TGCAGCGTTGAAGGCCTTGGGGAGCTGTTTTTT. The chain combines TRBV29-1 with TRBJ2-2, with D unclear. V was shortened by 1 base and J by 8 bases, with 5 bases between the two germline ends. Germline-derived CDR1 and CDR2 are SQVTM and ANQGSEA. The CDR3 consists of 11 residues.